This entry lists 12 T cell receptor beta chains sequenced from one sample in a study of technical replicates of blood from several donors. Clones were read by immunoSEQ multiplex PCR, and TCRdb kept only the in-frame ones, dropping some. The profile shows under 85,000 clones, 90% to 95% of them singletons. The sample consisted of T cells isolated from PBMCs. Source of these receptors: a human donor in good health.

The V and J genes are TRBV6-5 and TRBJ2-7; D gene uncertain. The CDR3 totals 13 residues. From germline, CDR1 is MNHEY and CDR2 SVGAGI. Trimming stripped 0 bases from V and 4 bases from J, with 7 bases between. The CDR3, as DNA: TGTGCCAGCAGTTACTCGAGCTTATACGAGCAGTACTTC. It specifies CASSYSSLYEQYF.

This clone was found once. The chain links TRBV30 to TRBJ1-5; possibly TRBD1 for D (5 bases). The CDR3 totals 12 residues. Trimming removed 3 bases at V and 7 bases at J, with 10 bases between. In germline, CDR1 is GTSNPN, CDR2 SVGIG (reference sequence). CDR3 DNA sequence: TGTGCCTGGAGGAACGGGGGGCAGCCCCAGCATTTT. This gives the protein CAWRNGGQPQHF.

This chain links TRBV6-1 with TRBJ2-2, with unresolved D. The ends were cut back, 6 bases at V and 6 bases at J, with 8 bases in the middle. The CDR3 contains 12 residues. Looked up from germline, CDR1 is MNHNS and CDR2 is SASEGT. DNA for the CDR3: TGTGCCAGCAGGCCCCCGGCCGGGGAGCTGTTTTTT. Translating gives CASRPPAGELFF.

The count of this clone is one. This chain joins TRBV7-9 and TRBJ1-2, with a possible D match to TRBD1 (5 bases). Trimming left V 6 bases short and J 0 bases short, with 17 bases between. Germline values: CDR1 SEHNR, CDR2 FQNEAQ (reference sequence). This CDR3 contains 16 residues. The CDR3 DNA reads as TGTGCCAGCAGTATATGGGGGGAGGGGTCTAACTATGGCTACACCTTC. It specifies CASSIWGEGSNYGYTF.

In its sample, this clone was seen once. The chain carries TRBV19 and TRBJ1-1; D unresolved. V dropped 6 bases and J dropped 4 bases, with 12 bases sitting between them. This CDR3 comprises 13 residues. The germline V gene has CDR1 LNHDA and CDR2 SQIVND (reference sequence). The DNA for the CDR3 is TGTGCCAGTAGACCGGGCCTAGCCACTGAAGCTTTCTTT. The encoded protein is CASRPGLATEAFF.

V gene TRBV5-6 combines with J gene TRBJ2-7; 7 bases are a match to TRBD1. CDR1 is SGHDT and CDR2 is YYEEEE in the germline V gene. Losses at the gene ends were 3 bases for V and 2 bases for J; bases not matched to a gene: 14. This CDR3 is 17 amino acids long. Here the CDR3 reads CASSSLWSTGATYEQYF. The CDR3 DNA is TGTGCCAGCAGCTCCCTTTGGTCAACAGGGGCGACCTACGAGCAGTACTTC.

This chain joins TRBV4-1 and TRBJ2-3, with D perhaps TRBD2 (6 bases). V gave up 1 base and J gave up 5 bases, with 10 bases separating them. Germline lookup yields CDR1 MGHRA and CDR2 YSYEKL. The CDR3 runs 14 residues. In DNA, the CDR3 is TGCGCCAGCAGCCAAGGCGGGACTGGAGATACGCAGTATTTT. This codes for CASSQGGTGDTQYF.

The chain's CDR3 is CASSRLRTDTQYF. As DNA, the CDR3 is TGTGCCAGCAGCCGACTACGCACAGATACGCAGTATTTT. The chain recombines TRBV11-2 with TRBJ2-3, with D perhaps TRBD2 (5 bases). The CDR3 runs 13 residues. CDR1 is SGHAT and CDR2 is FQNNGV in the germline V gene. The germline V and J ends were trimmed by 5 bases and 1 base, with 7 bases remaining between them.

The chain has TRBV28 and TRBJ2-4; TRBD1 is a possible D gene (7 bases). There are 18 residues in the CDR3. CDR1 is MDHEN and CDR2 is SYDVKM in the germline V gene. Trimming took off 1 base at V and 0 bases at J, with 16 bases between the two ends. CDR3 residues: CASSLSTGRSGAKNIQYF. CDR3 nucleotide sequence: TGTGCCAGCAGTTTATCGACAGGGCGTAGCGGAGCCAAAAACATTCAGTACTTC.

The genes are TRBV5-1 and TRBJ1-1, with D hard to call. Germline assignment: CDR1 SGHRS and CDR2 YFSETQ. The CDR3 spans 13 residues. Trimming pared 0 bases from V and 7 bases from J, leaving 10 bases between. The DNA for the CDR3 is TGCGCCAGCAGCTTGGAGGAGAGGGATGAAGCTTTCTTT. Its protein product is CASSLEERDEAFF. Based on the CDR3 plus reference TRBV5-1 and TRBJ1-1, the full variable domain is KAGVTQTPRYLIKTRGQQVTLSCSPISGHRSVSWYQQTPGQGLQFLFEYFSETQRNKGNFPGRFSGRQFSNSRSEMNVSTLELGDSALYLCASSLEERDEAFFGQGTRLTVV.

This sequence joins TRBV10-2 and TRBJ2-3; the match to TRBD1 covers 9 bases. The CDR3 extends over 14 amino acids. CDR1 WSHSY and CDR2 SAAADI come from the germline V gene. Losses at the gene ends were 8 bases for V and 3 bases for J; bases not matched to a gene: 6. CDR3 loop: CASSRDRETDTQYF. CDR3 coding DNA: TGCGCCAGCTCCCGGGACAGGGAAACAGATACGCAGTATTTT.

V usage is TRBV6-5 and J usage is TRBJ1-3; unclear D gene. The V gene's germline CDR1 is MNHEY and CDR2 SVGAGI. This CDR3 has 14 amino acids. V gave up 4 bases and J gave up 0 bases, with 7 bases separating them. The CDR3, as DNA: TGTGCCAGCAGTTCACTCTCCTCTGGAAACACCATATATTTT. Translated, it gives CASSSLSSGNTIYF.